This T cell receptor (beta chain) was sequenced in a study of CD8 T cells in ankylosing spondylitis (dated by TCRdb to the late 2010s). In terms of the full investigation: The study profiled T cell receptor beta repertoires in healthy donors and ankylosing spondylitis patients to find disease-linked TCR variants. The whole study cohort included 95 to 130 healthy donors and about two dozen ankylosing spondylitis patients. Peripheral blood was sampled, and synovial fluid was additionally collected from ankylosing spondylitis patients. Results and caveats for the whole study, not just this receptor: The disease-linked clones were reported to be significantly enriched in matched synovial fluid samples from ankylosing spondylitis patients. A TCR beta motif of several highly homologous amino acid variants appeared characteristic of blood from ankylosing spondylitis patients. Some motif variants were previously reported in synovial fluid and blood of reactive arthritis patients, suggesting common disease-initiation mechanisms. In peripheral blood, the disease-linked clones were found at relatively low frequencies and had a CD8+ phenotype.

Instrument on record: Illumina HiSeq 2500. Quantitative 5'-RACE with molecular barcodes was used to prepare TCR beta libraries. Under the source paper's analysis protocol: A new computational method based on a probabilistic model of VDJ rearrangement was used to identify disease-linked TCR variants. TCRdb reran the public reads through fastp at Q25 and MiXCR, keeping productive beta chains. Each CDR3 protein appears once, grouped with its most common genes and DNA. TCRdb's processing, not the authors' own work, is the source of the V and J calls. Across this sample there are around 230,000 distinct CDR3 sequences, with around 8% seen only once. The top ten constitute more than 4% of the sample. This clonotype showed up many times. This receptor's antigen is unknown. No clone much larger than this one lies a single base away; base qualities are absent. The receptor was derived from a female donor with ankylosing spondylitis or in good health (not recorded which). Sequences were obtained from blood, either unsorted or a sorted T cell fraction (not recorded which).

The CDR3: CASSLHVTYEQYF. The DNA sequence is given as TGTGCCAGCAGCTTACACGTGACCTACGAGCAGTACTTC. The V and J genes are TRBV7-2 and TRBJ2-7, with the D gene call left open. The germline V gene specifies SGHTA as CDR1 and FQGNSA as CDR2. CDR3 length: 13 amino acids, cysteine to phenylalanine. The DNA shown is the 39-base CDR3, in frame from base 1. The junction shows trimming of 2 bases on V and 2 bases on J, plus 7 bases between the germline ends. With the portions outside the CDR3 filled from the reference TRBV7-2 and TRBJ2-7 genes, the complete variable region becomes GAGVSQSPSNKVTEKGKDVELRCDPISGHTALYWYRQSLGQGLEFLIYFQGNSAPDKSGLPSDRFSAERTGGSVSTLTIQRTQQEDSAVYLCASSLHVTYEQYFGPGTRLTVT.